What follows are 28 T cell receptor beta chains derived from one specimen sequenced in a study of cytomegalovirus exposure and HLA in healthy donors. Both 60 Vbeta primers and 13 Jbeta primers went into the PCR. Clones were sequenced by immunoSEQ multiplex PCR, and TCRdb holds only the in-frame ones, with some missing. Altogether 130,000 to 150,000 clones are present, around 75% being singletons, with the ten largest covering approximately 2.9%. Material: PBMCs. Every receptor here comes from a woman between 25 and 40 years old in good health and CMV-seronegative.

The V call is TRBV6-1, the J call TRBJ1-3, with TRBD1 matching over 7 bases. Trimming cost V 4 bases and J 4 bases; bases outside gene matches: 7. The germline gives CDR1 MNHNS, CDR2 SASEGT. The CDR3 is made up of 15 amino acids. In DNA form, the CDR3 reads TGTGCCAGCAGTGCACCCACAGGGGTCGGAAACACCATATATTTT. Amino acid sequence: CASSAPTGVGNTIYF.

J is TRBJ1-6 and V is TRBV2; 10 positions agree with TRBD1. V shed 8 bases, J shed 7 bases, and the junction held 5 bases outside the gene matches. The CDR3 loop spans 14 amino acids. CDR1 is SNHLY and CDR2 is FYNNEI in the germline V gene. The chain's CDR3 is CASRGGQGNSPLHF. The CDR3 nucleotides are TGTGCCAGCCGGGGGGGACAGGGGAATTCACCCCTCCACTTT.

This clone was seen only a few times. The chain couples TRBV5-6 to TRBJ1-1, with 9 bases aligning to TRBD1. The germline V gene encodes CDR1 SGHDT and CDR2 YYEEEE. This CDR3 is 15 amino acids long. V gave up 3 bases and J gave up 2 bases; unmatched junction bases: 5. The CDR3 DNA sequence: TGTGCCAGCAGCTCTGGGACAGGGTTCAACACTGAAGCTTTCTTT. It specifies CASSSGTGFNTEAFF.

The chain carries TRBV19 and TRBJ2-3, with 8 bases matching TRBD2. CDR1 and CDR2 from the germline V gene are LNHDA and SQIVND (reference sequence). The length of the CDR3 is 14 residues. V dropped 7 bases and J dropped 0; count of bases not matched to a gene: 3. DNA of the CDR3: TGTGCCAGTATGGCTAGCGGGAGCACAGATACGCAGTATTTT. This translates into CASMASGSTDTQYF.

The V gene is TRBV9, the J gene TRBJ2-4, with 7 nucleotides matching TRBD1. CDR1 is SGDLS, CDR2 YYNGEE, per germline. V dropped 4 bases and J dropped 0; count of bases not matched to a gene: 10. CDR3 size: 17 residues. CDR3 region: CASSPGTDTLAKNIQYF. In nucleotides, the CDR3 is TGTGCCAGCAGCCCGGGGACAGACACCCTAGCCAAAAACATTCAGTACTTC.

In this sample, this clone turned up once. J is TRBJ2-1 and V is TRBV9, with TRBD1 as a possible D gene (6 bases). V was shortened by 2 bases and J by 4 bases, with 13 bases between the two germline ends. This CDR3 has 15 amino acids. Germline loops: CDR1 SGDLS, CDR2 YYNGEE. The CDR3 protein is CASSVRGETYNEQFF. DNA of the CDR3: TGTGCCAGCAGCGTCAGGGGAGAGACTTACAATGAGCAGTTCTTC. The whole variable domain, remainder taken from reference TRBV9 and TRBJ2-1, is DSGVTQTPKHLITATGQRVTLRCSPRSGDLSVYWYQQSLDQGLQFLIQYYNGEERAKGNILERFSAQQFPDLHSELNLSSLELGDSALYFCASSVRGETYNEQFFGPGTRLTVL.

CDR3 DNA sequence: TGCGCCAGCAGTGCACTAGCGGGGTCAGATACGCAGTATTTT. Amino acid sequence: CASSALAGSDTQYF. The chain combines TRBV10-1 with TRBJ2-3, with TRBD2 matching over 10 bases. The CDR3 sequence is 14 residues long. The V segment lost 4 bases and the J segment 4 bases; nucleotides outside the gene matches: 2. Germline-derived CDR1 and CDR2 are WNHNN and SYGVQD (reference sequence).

In DNA form, the CDR3 reads TGTGCCACCAGCAGAGAGATTATAACTGCAACAACTAATGAAAAACTGTTTTTT. Its protein product is CATSREIITATTNEKLFF. The chain has TRBV15 and TRBJ1-4; D is unresolved. Germline CDR1 and CDR2: LNHNV and YYDKDF (reference sequence). Trimming removed 0 bases from V and 0 bases from J, with 14 bases in between. The CDR3 totals 18 residues.

Note on this clone: Here the CDR3 omits its conserved ending phenylalanine or tryptophan, so a read error is the likely source. The rearrangement joins TRBV7-3 to TRBJ2-7; TRBD1 agrees at 8 bases. The CDR3 contains 14 residues. V dropped 5 bases and J dropped 2; count of bases not matched to a gene: 5. Germline CDR1 and CDR2: SGHTA and FQGTGA. The CDR3 loop is CASSAGQGTYEQYL. CDR3 DNA sequence: TGTGCCAGCAGCGCCGGACAGGGAACCTACGAGCAGTACCTC.

This rearrangement joins TRBV2 to TRBJ1-4; 7 bases are a match to TRBD1. Looked up from germline, CDR1 is SNHLY and CDR2 is FYNNEI. The CDR3 is 14 amino acids. V shed 5 bases and J 4 bases; nucleotides not matched to a gene: 4. The CDR3 sequence: CASSWTGVNEKLFF. DNA for the CDR3: TGTGCCAGCAGTTGGACAGGCGTTAATGAAAAACTGTTTTTT.

V and J are TRBV6-5 and TRBJ1-1; D perhaps matches TRBD1 (5 bases). The germline V gene encodes CDR1 MNHEY and CDR2 SVGAGI. This CDR3 spans 13 amino acids. The V end lost 6 bases, the J end lost 1 base, and 9 bases lay between the germline ends. CDR3 sequence reads: CASRRGSNTEAFF. The CDR3, as DNA: TGTGCCAGCAGAAGGGGATCGAACACTGAAGCTTTCTTT.

This chain uses TRBV5-1 with TRBJ2-3; the D gene is possibly TRBD1 (6 bases). The V gene lost 3 bases and the J gene lost 1 base, with 12 bases spanning the gap. There are 15 residues in the CDR3. Germline-derived CDR1 and CDR2 are SGHRS and YFSETQ. CDR3 sequence: CASSSQGIGTDTQYF. CDR3 coding DNA: TGCGCCAGCAGCTCTCAGGGGATCGGCACAGATACGCAGTATTTT.

This clone turned up a few times. The chain has TRBV6-5 and TRBJ1-5; perhaps TRBD1 as D (5 bases). CDR1 MNHEY and CDR2 SVGAGI come from the germline V gene. V was pared by 5 bases and J by 1 base, with 12 bases between. The CDR3 is made up of 15 amino acids. The CDR3 nucleotides read TGTGCCAGCAGTCCGCAGGGCTTCAGCAATCAGCCCCAGCATTTT. It codes for CASSPQGFSNQPQHF.

V usage is TRBV30 and J usage is TRBJ2-2; D perhaps matches TRBD1 (5 bases). Per the germline V gene, CDR1 is GTSNPN and CDR2 is SVGIG (reference sequence). This CDR3 comprises 14 residues. The V end lost 2 bases, the J end lost 2 bases, and 9 bases lay between the germline ends. As DNA, the CDR3 is TGTGCCTGGAGTTCAGGGATTAACACCGGGGAGCTGTTTTTT. This sequence encodes CAWSSGINTGELFF.

In this sample, this clone turned up a few times. The chain joins TRBV7-9 to TRBJ1-1; TRBD1 agrees at 12 bases. V lost 7 bases to trimming and J lost 4 bases; unmatched junction nucleotides: 7. The CDR3 sequence is 15 residues long. Germline CDR1 is SEHNR and CDR2 is FQNEAQ (reference sequence). The CDR3, as DNA: TGTGCCAGCATCCGACGGGACAGGGGGCTCACTGAAGCTTTCTTT. Its translation: CASIRRDRGLTEAFF.

The V gene is TRBV4-3, the J gene TRBJ1-4; 7 bases agree with TRBD1. The junction had 6 bases not matched to a gene; V was cut back by 0 bases and J by 8 bases. The CDR3 covers 15 residues. Germline values: CDR1 LGHNA, CDR2 YSLEER. The CDR3 DNA follows: TGCGCCAGCAGCCAAGAGAGGGCAGGGGGAGAAAAACTGTTTTTT. Protein sequence: CASSQERAGGEKLFF.

V and J are TRBV5-4 and TRBJ2-7; 11 bases map to TRBD2. V shed 2 bases and J 6 bases; nucleotides not matched to a gene: 4. Germline V gene data show CDR1 as SGHNT and CDR2 as YYREEE (reference sequence). The length of the CDR3 is 14 residues. DNA of the CDR3: TGTGCCAGCAGCTTCGGGCTAGCGGGAGGCGAGCAGTACTTC. Encoded protein: CASSFGLAGGEQYF.

The genes are TRBV19 and TRBJ1-2; D remains unclear. CDR3 size: 14 residues. The germline CDR1 and CDR2 sequences are LNHDA and SQIVND (reference sequence). V gave up 8 bases and J gave up 7 bases, with 20 bases separating them. The CDR3 spells CASRNEGWGGGYTF. In DNA, the CDR3 is TGTGCCAGTCGGAACGAGGGATGGGGAGGTGGCTACACCTTC.

The chain joins TRBV7-2 to TRBJ2-3; unclear D gene. The V gene's germline CDR1 is SGHTA and CDR2 FQGNSA. Trimming left V 5 bases short and J 3 bases short, with 12 bases between. The CDR3 is 14 residues long. DNA for the CDR3: TGTGCCAGCAGCCCCCCCAGTTTTACAGATACGCAGTATTTT. It specifies CASSPPSFTDTQYF.

The genes are TRBV27 and TRBJ1-2, with unresolved D. The CDR3 spans 13 residues. Germline lookup yields CDR1 MNHEY and CDR2 SMNVEV (reference sequence). V lost 5 bases, J lost 4 bases, and 11 bases lay in between. The CDR3 region is CASSKAEGYGYTF. CDR3 DNA: TGTGCCAGCAGTAAAGCAGAGGGCTATGGCTACACCTTC.

The chain has TRBV10-3 and TRBJ2-5, with a tentative D call TRBD2 (5 bases). Trimming took off 10 bases at V and 1 base at J, with 10 bases between the two ends. Germline CDR1 reads ENHRY; CDR2 reads SYGVKD. The CDR3 runs 12 residues. CDR3 DNA sequence: TGTGCCAGCGGACTTTCCCAAGAGACCCAGTACTTC. It encodes CASGLSQETQYF.

This rearrangement joins TRBV10-3 to TRBJ1-5; tentative D call: TRBD1 (6 bases). Germline V gene data show CDR1 as ENHRY and CDR2 as SYGVKD. Between the trimmed V and J ends, which lost 6 bases and 4 bases, there was a span of 10 bases. This CDR3 has 13 residues. The CDR3 DNA follows: TGTGCCATCAGACCCGGACAGAATCAGCCCCAGCATTTT. It is translated as CAIRPGQNQPQHF.

The chain employs TRBV6-5 and TRBJ2-1, with D possibly being TRBD2 (5 bases). Deletions cut 0 bases from V and 3 bases from J, with 6 bases between. The CDR3 has 14 amino acids. The germline V gene has CDR1 MNHEY and CDR2 SVGAGI. The CDR3 region is CASSYSEGYNEQFF. The CDR3 nucleotides read TGTGCCAGCAGTTACTCTGAGGGCTACAATGAGCAGTTCTTC.

This clone was detected only a few times. This chain's CDR3 is CASSQTVTNEKLFF. CDR3 bases: TGCGCCAGCAGCCAAACGGTGACTAATGAAAAACTGTTTTTT. The chain uses TRBV4-3 and TRBJ1-4; D remains unclear. The germline V and J ends were trimmed by 2 bases and 2 bases, with 6 bases remaining between them. The CDR3 is 14 amino acids. Looked up from germline, CDR1 is LGHNA and CDR2 is YSLEER.

The chain joins TRBV28 to TRBJ2-2; 13 bases line up with TRBD2. V was clipped by 4 bases and J by 6 bases; unmatched bases: 5. This CDR3 region has 16 residues. The germline V gene has CDR1 MDHEN and CDR2 SYDVKM. This CDR3 is CASSWRLAGGAGELFF. The DNA for the CDR3 is TGTGCCAGCAGTTGGAGACTAGCGGGAGGCGCCGGGGAGCTGTTTTTT.

The chain carries TRBV19 and TRBJ1-2; the match to TRBD1 covers 9 bases. Germline lookup yields CDR1 LNHDA and CDR2 SQIVND (reference sequence). The length of the CDR3 is 14 residues. V was clipped by 3 bases and J by 7 bases; unmatched bases: 6. Here the CDR3 reads CASSMGQGRGGYTF. Here the CDR3 DNA reads TGTGCCAGTAGTATGGGACAGGGAAGGGGTGGCTACACCTTC.

The chain joins TRBV2 to TRBJ1-3, with a tentative D call TRBD1 (6 bases). Trimming took 9 bases from V and 0 from J, leaving 9 bases between them. The CDR3 is 13 amino acids. The V gene's germline CDR1 is SNHLY and CDR2 FYNNEI. CDR3: CASAGASGNTIYF. The DNA for the CDR3 is TGTGCCAGTGCGGGGGCCTCTGGAAACACCATATATTTT.

The chain joins TRBV25-1 to TRBJ1-6; no definite D call. V was cut by 6 bases and J by 5 bases, with 11 bases left in between. CDR1 is MGHDK, CDR2 SYGVNS, per germline. This CDR3 comprises 14 residues. CDR3 sequence: CASRLTQDNSPLHF. CDR3 sequence (DNA): TGTGCCAGCAGGCTGACGCAGGATAATTCACCCCTCCACTTT.